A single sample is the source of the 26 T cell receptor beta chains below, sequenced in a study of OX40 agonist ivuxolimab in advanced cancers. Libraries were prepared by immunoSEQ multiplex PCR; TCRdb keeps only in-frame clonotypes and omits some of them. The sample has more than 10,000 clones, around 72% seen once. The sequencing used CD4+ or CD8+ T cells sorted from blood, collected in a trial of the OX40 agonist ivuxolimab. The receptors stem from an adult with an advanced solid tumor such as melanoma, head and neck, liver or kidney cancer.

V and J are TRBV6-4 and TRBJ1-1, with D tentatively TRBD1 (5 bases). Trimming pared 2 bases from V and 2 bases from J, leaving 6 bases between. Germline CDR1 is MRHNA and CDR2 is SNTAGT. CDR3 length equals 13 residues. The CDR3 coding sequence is TGTGCCAGCAGTGACCGGGACAACACTGAAGCTTTCTTT. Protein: CASSDRDNTEAFF.

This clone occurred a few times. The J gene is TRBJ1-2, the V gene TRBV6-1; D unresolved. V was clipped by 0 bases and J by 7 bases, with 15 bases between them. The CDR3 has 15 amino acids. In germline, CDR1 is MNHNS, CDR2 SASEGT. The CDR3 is CASSEALGRSSGYTF. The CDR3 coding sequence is TGTGCCAGCAGTGAAGCGCTTGGGAGATCGTCTGGCTACACCTTC.

The CDR3 protein is CASSISTNQPQHF. The CDR3 DNA reads TGTGCCAGTAGTATCTCGACTAATCAGCCCCAGCATTTT. The V call is TRBV19, the J call TRBJ1-5; D not resolved. V lost 3 bases, J lost 4 bases, and 7 bases lay in between. This CDR3 contains 13 residues. Germline lookup yields CDR1 LNHDA and CDR2 SQIVND (reference sequence).

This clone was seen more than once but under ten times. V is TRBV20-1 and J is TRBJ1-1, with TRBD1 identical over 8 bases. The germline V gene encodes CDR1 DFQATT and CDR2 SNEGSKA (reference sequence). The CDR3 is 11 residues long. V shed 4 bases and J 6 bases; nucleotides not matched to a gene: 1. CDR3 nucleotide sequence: TGCAGTGCTATGACAGGGGCTGAAGCTTTCTTT. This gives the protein CSAMTGAEAFF.

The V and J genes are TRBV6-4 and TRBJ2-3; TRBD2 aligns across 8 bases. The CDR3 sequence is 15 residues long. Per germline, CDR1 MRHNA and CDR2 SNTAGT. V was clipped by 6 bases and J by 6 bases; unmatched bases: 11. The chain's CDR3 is CASSPRASGGDTQYF. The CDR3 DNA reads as TGTGCCAGCAGCCCCCGGGCCTCGGGGGGGGATACGCAGTATTTT.

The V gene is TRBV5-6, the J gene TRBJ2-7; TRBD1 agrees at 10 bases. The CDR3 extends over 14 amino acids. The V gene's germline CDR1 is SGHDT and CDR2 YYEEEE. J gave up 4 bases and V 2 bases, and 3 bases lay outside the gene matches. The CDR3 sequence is CASSFGTGAYEQYF. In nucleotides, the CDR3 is TGTGCCAGCAGCTTCGGGACAGGGGCTTACGAGCAGTACTTC. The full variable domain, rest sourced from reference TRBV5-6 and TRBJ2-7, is DAGVTQSPTHLIKTRGQQVTLRCSPKSGHDTVSWYQQALGQGPQFIFQYYEEEERQRGNFPDRFSGHQFPNYSSELNVNALLLGDSALYLCASSFGTGAYEQYFGPGTRLTVT.

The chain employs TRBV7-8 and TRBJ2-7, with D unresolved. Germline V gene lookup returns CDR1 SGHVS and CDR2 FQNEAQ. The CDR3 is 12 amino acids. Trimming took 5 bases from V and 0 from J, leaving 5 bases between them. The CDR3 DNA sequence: TGTGCCAGCAGCGAGCACTCCTACGAGCAGTACTTC. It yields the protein CASSEHSYEQYF.

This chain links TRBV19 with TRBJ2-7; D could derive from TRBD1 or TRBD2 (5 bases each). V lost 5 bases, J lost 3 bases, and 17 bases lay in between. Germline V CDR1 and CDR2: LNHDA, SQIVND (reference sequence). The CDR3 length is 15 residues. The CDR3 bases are TGTGCCAGTAGTCCCTTCCTGAGGGGCGACTACGAGCAGTACTTC. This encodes CASSPFLRGDYEQYF.

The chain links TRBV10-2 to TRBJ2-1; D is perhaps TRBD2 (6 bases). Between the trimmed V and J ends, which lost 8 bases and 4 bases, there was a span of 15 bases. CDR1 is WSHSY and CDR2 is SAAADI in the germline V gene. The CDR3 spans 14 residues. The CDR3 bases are TGCGCCAGCTGGGTTGGGGGGTCATACAATGAGCAGTTCTTC. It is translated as CASWVGGSYNEQFF.

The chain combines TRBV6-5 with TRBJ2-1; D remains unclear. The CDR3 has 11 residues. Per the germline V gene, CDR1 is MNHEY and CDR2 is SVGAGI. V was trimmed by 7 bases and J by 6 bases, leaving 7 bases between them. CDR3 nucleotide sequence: TGTGCCAGCACTGACTCCAATGAGCAGTTCTTC. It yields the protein CASTDSNEQFF.

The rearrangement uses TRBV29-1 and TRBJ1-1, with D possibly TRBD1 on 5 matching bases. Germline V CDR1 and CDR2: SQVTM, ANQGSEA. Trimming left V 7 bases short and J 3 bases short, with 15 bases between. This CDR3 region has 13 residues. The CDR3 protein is CSGRGGLYTEAFF. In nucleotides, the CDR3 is TGCAGCGGTCGGGGGGGTCTTTACACTGAAGCTTTCTTT.

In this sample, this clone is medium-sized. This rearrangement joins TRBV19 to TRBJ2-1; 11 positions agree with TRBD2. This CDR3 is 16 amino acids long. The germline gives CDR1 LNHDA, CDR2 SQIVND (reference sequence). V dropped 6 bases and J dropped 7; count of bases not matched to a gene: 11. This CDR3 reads CASSPEVAGGWNEQFF. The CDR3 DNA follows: TGTGCCAGTAGCCCCGAGGTAGCGGGAGGGTGGAATGAGCAGTTCTTC.

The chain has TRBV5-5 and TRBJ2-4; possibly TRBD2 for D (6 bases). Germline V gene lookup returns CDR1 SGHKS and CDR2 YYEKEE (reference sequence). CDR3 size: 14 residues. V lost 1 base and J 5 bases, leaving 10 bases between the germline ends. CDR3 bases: TGTGCCAGCAGCTTGTGGGGGGAGGAAAACATTCAGTACTTC. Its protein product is CASSLWGEENIQYF.

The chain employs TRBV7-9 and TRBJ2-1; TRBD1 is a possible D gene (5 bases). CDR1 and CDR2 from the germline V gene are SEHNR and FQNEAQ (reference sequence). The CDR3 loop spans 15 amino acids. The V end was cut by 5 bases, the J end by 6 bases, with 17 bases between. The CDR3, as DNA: TGTGCCAGCAGCCACATGGGATCCACAGGCAATGAGCAGTTCTTC. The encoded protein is CASSHMGSTGNEQFF.

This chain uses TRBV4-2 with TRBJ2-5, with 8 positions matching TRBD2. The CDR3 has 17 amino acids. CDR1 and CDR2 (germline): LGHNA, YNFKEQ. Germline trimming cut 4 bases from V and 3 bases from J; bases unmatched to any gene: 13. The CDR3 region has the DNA TGTGCCAGCAGCCGATTGGAAGGTGGCGGGAGGAAAGAGACCCAGTACTTC. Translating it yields CASSRLEGGGRKETQYF.

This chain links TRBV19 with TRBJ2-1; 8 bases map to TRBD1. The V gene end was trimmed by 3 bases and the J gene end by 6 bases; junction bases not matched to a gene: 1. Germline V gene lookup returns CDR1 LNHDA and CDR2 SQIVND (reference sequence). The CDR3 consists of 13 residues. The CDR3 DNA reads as TGTGCCAGTAGTATCACAGGGGGCAATGAGCAGTTCTTC. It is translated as CASSITGGNEQFF.

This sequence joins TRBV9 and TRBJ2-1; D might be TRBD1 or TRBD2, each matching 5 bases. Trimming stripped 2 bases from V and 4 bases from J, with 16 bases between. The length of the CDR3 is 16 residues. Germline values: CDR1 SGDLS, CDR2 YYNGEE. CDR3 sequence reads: CASSVQGVGGYNEQFF. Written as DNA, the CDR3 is TGTGCCAGCAGCGTCCAAGGGGTTGGGGGATACAATGAGCAGTTCTTC.

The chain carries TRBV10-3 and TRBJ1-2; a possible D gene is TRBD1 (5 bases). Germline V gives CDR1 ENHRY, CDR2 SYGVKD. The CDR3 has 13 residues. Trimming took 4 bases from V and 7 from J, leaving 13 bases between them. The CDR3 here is CAISGETVTGYTF. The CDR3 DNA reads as TGTGCCATCAGTGGAGAGACAGTCACTGGCTACACCTTC.

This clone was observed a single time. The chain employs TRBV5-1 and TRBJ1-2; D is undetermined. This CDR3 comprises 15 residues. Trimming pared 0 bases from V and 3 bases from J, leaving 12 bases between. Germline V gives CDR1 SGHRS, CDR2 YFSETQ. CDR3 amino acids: CASSLAGDGDYGYTF. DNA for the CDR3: TGCGCCAGCAGCTTGGCCGGAGACGGGGACTATGGCTACACCTTC.

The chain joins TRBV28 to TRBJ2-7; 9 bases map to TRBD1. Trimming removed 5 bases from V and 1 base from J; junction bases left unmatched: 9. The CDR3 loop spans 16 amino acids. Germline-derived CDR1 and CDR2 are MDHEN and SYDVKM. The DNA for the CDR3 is TGTGCCAGCAGTCCCTGGGGGACAGGGAGTTCCTACGAGCAGTACTTC. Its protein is CASSPWGTGSSYEQYF.

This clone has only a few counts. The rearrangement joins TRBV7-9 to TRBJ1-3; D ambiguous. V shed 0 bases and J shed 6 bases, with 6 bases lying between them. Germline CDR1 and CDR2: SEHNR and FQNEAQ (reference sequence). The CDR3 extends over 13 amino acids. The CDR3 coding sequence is TGTGCCAGCAGCTTAGCTTTGGAAAACACCATATATTTT. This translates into CASSLALENTIYF.

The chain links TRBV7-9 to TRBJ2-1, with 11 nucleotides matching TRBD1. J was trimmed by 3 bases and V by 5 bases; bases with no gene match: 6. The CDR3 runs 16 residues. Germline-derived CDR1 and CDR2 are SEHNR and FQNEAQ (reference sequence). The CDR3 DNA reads TGTGCCAGCAGCCCACCCGGGACAGGGGGCTACAATGAGCAGTTCTTC. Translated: CASSPPGTGGYNEQFF.

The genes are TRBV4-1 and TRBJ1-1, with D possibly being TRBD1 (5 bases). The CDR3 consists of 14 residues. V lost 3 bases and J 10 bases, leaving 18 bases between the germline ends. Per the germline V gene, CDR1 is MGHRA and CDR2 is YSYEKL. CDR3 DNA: TGCGCCAGCAGCCAGTGGGACGGGAGGGATGGAGCTTTCTTT. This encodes CASSQWDGRDGAFF.

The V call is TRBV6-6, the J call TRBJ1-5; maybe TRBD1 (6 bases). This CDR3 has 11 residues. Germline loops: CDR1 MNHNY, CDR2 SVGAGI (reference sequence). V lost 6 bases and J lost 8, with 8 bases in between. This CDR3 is CASSGGEPQHF. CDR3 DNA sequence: TGTGCCAGCAGCGGGGGCGAGCCCCAGCATTTT.

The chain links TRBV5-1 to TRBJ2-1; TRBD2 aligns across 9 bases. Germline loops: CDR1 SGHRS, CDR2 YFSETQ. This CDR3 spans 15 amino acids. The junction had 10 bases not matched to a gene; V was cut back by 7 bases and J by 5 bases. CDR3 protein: CASCTGGRENNEQFF. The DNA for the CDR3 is TGCGCCAGCTGCACTGGCGGGAGGGAGAACAATGAGCAGTTCTTC.

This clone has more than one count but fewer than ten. The DNA for the CDR3 is TGTGCCAGTAGTATGACAGGGTTCGGGCAGCCCCAGCATTTT. Translated, it gives CASSMTGFGQPQHF. The V and J genes are TRBV19 and TRBJ1-5; TRBD1 aligns across 7 bases. The junction had 6 bases not matched to a gene; V was cut back by 3 bases and J by 7 bases. The CDR3 runs to 14 residues. Per the germline V gene, CDR1 is LNHDA and CDR2 is SQIVND (reference sequence). The full variable domain, in which reference TRBV19 and TRBJ1-5 provide the parts outside the CDR3, is DGGITQSPKYLFRKEGQNVTLSCEQNLNHDAMYWYRQDPGQGLRLIYYSQIVNDFQKGDIAEGYSVSREKKESFPLTVTSAQKNPTAFYLCASSMTGFGQPQHFGDGTRLSIL.